This TCR beta chain appears in the sequencing data of a study of identical twins. Notes on the study in general: There is a chance that invariant MAIT and iNKT cells partially muddied zero-insertion analyses.

A universal primer site came from template switching; cDNA carried unique molecular identifiers. TCRdb passed the 5' RACE reads through MiXCR, listing each CDR3 protein once. The repertoire holds 450,000 to 600,000 distinct CDR3 sequences, about a fifth seen once, with approximately 0.5% in the top ten. This clonotype appeared many times. Its antigen is not identified. Trimming took off 0 bases at V and 6 bases at J, with 5 bases between the two ends. Germline V CDR1 and CDR2: SGHRS, YFSETQ. The CDR3 contains 12 residues. Everyone who donated was a healthy Caucasian. The same specimen was also included in a second study, on yellow fever vaccine responses in identical twins.

This chain joins TRBV5-1 and TRBJ2-3, with a possible D match to TRBD1 (5 bases). This sequence originates from a woman younger than 35 in good health. Sequenced material: CD4+ T cells sorted from blood. DNA of the CDR3: TGCGCCAGCAGCTTGGAGGGGGATACGCAGTATTTT. Residues: CASSLEGDTQYF. Drawing the rest from reference TRBV5-1 and TRBJ2-3, the complete variable domain is KAGVTQTPRYLIKTRGQQVTLSCSPISGHRSVSWYQQTPGQGLQFLFEYFSETQRNKGNFPGRFSGRQFSNSRSEMNVSTLELGDSALYLCASSLEGDTQYFGPGTRLTVL.